This T cell receptor beta chain was identified in a study of cytomegalovirus exposure and HLA in healthy donors. Primers included in the PCR were 60 Vbeta and 13 Jbeta primers. Profiling relied on immunoSEQ multiplex PCR, and the TCRdb table lists in-frame clones only, not all of them. The sample shows around 130,000 clones, approximately 88% of them seen only once. V was pared by 1 base and J by 5 bases, with 3 bases of the junction left unmatched. Germline V gene sequence: CDR1 SEHNR, CDR2 FQNEAQ (reference sequence). This CDR3 is 15 amino acids long. The receptor's source is a woman in her forties in good health and CMV-seronegative. This chain joins TRBV7-9 and TRBJ2-7, with 12 bases lining up with TRBD1. The sequencing sample was made of PBMCs. CDR3 region: CASSLGGTGGNEQYF. For the CDR3, the DNA is TGTGCCAGCAGCTTAGGGGGGACAGGGGGCAACGAGCAGTACTTC.